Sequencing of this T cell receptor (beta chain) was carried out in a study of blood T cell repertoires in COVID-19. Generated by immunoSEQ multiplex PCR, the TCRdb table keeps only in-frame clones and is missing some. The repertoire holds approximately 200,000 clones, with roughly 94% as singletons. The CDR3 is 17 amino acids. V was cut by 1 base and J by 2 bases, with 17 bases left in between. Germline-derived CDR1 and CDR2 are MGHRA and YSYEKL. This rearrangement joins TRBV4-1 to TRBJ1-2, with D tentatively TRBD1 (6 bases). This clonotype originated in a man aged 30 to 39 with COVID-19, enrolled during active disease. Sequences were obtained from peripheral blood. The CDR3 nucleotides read TGCGCCAGCAGCCAAGCTAGCCAGGGGACCCGCAACTATGGCTACACCTTC. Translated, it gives CASSQASQGTRNYGYTF.